This is a list of T cell receptor beta chains from one sample in a study of blood T cell repertoires in COVID-19. TCRdb keeps only in-frame clones here, not all; method: immunoSEQ multiplex PCR. The sample has more than 350,000 clones; roughly 90% are singletons. Sequenced input: PBMCs or T cells enriched from blood (not recorded which). The receptor set was obtained from a woman aged 18-35 years who had been exposed to COVID-19. Each CDR3 is given with its conserved first and last residue. D genes are given only for firm matches. Only some rows state a clone size, as once, few, many or a class for expanded clones.

j_call v_call clone_size d_call cdr3_nt cdr3_aa
TRBJ1-3 TRBV7-9 - - TGTGCCAGCAGCTTAGAGGCAGGGGTTGGAAACACCATATATTTT CASSLEAGVGNTIYF
TRBJ2-1 TRBV27 once - TGTGCCAGCACTCTGTACAATGAGCAGTTCTTC CASTLYNEQFF
TRBJ1-6 TRBV7-9 once - TGTGCCAGCAGCTTAATACGGGGATCCTATAATTCACCCCTCCACTTT CASSLIRGSYNSPLHF
TRBJ1-5 TRBV28 - TRBD1 TGTGCCAGCAGTTTTGGGACAGGGGTTCAGCCCCAGCATTTT CASSFGTGVQPQHF
TRBJ2-7 TRBV5-1 - - TGCGCCAGCAGGGCTAGCTACGAGCAGTACTTC CASRASYEQYF
TRBJ2-4 TRBV5-1 few TRBD2 TGCGCCAGCAGCTTGAACCCGGGACTAGCGGGAGGTGACAAAAACATTCAGTACTTC CASSLNPGLAGGDKNIQYF
TRBJ1-2 TRBV14 - - TGTGCCAGCAGCCAAGGACAGAACTATGGCTACACCTTC CASSQGQNYGYTF
TRBJ1-3 TRBV6-5 - - TGTGCCAGCAGACTCGACAGTAGCTCTGGAAACACCATATATTTT CASRLDSSSGNTIYF
TRBJ2-7 TRBV3-1/TRBV3-2 - - TGTGCCAGCAGTCCGGGGTCCGAGCAGTACTTC CASSPGSEQYF
TRBJ2-7 TRBV6-5 - - TGTGCCAGCAGTTACCTCCGGGGTGATGGAGAGCAGTACTTC CASSYLRGDGEQYF
TRBJ2-1 TRBV6-5 - TRBD2 TGTGCCAGCAGCCGAACTAGCGGGAGTTACAATGAGCAGTTCTTC CASSRTSGSYNEQFF
TRBJ2-5 TRBV7-8 - TRBD2 TGTGCCAGCAGCTTCGTCCGACTAGCGGGGGGCACACAAGAGACCCAGTACTTC CASSFVRLAGGTQETQYF
TRBJ1-4 TRBV29-1 - - TGCAGCCCAGGGGCTGCCCGTTTT CSPGAARF
TRBJ2-7 TRBV4-2 once - TGTGCCAGCAGCCAAGAAGGCGCGGGGACCTACGAGCAGTACTTC CASSQEGAGTYEQYF
TRBJ2-7 TRBV7-2 - - TGTGCCAGCAGCGCACCGGAGGGACGTTCCCCCTACGAGCAGTACTTC CASSAPEGRSPYEQYF
TRBJ2-6 TRBV7-8 - TRBD1 TGTGCCAGCAGCTCCCCGGGACAGGATAGCTCTGGGGCCAACGTCCTGACTTTC CASSSPGQDSSGANVLTF
TRBJ1-1 TRBV5-4 - TRBD1 TGTGCCAGCAGCCGGGACAGGTTGGTTACTGAAGCTTTCTTT CASSRDRLVTEAFF
TRBJ2-5 TRBV5-4 - - TGTGCCGAAGCCGCGGATCACCAAGAGACCCAGTACTTC CAEAADHQETQYF
TRBJ2-5 TRBV20-1 - TRBD2 TGCAGTGCTAGTTCGGGGGGCCAAGAGACCCAGTACTTC CSASSGGQETQYF
TRBJ2-7 TRBV12-3/TRBV12-4 - - TGTGCCAGCAGTTTGACTCTCTACGAGCAGTACTTC CASSLTLYEQYF
TRBJ2-1 TRBV9 - - TGTGCCAGCAGCCCCCGGGACTCACCGTCATGGGAGCAGTTCTTC CASSPRDSPSWEQFF
TRBJ2-3 TRBV3-1/TRBV3-2 - TRBD2 TGTGCCAGCAGCGATGGCGGGGGGGCCTTTGTAGATACGCAGTATTTT CASSDGGGAFVDTQYF
TRBJ2-7 TRBV5-1 - - TGCGCCAGCAGCTTGGTCCCAGGGCCCTACGAGCAGTACTTC CASSLVPGPYEQYF
TRBJ1-1 TRBV19 - - TGTGCCAGTAGTATTAGAAAGACTGAAGCTTTCTTT CASSIRKTEAFF
TRBJ1-4 TRBV7-9 - TRBD1 TGTGCCAGCAGACGGACAGGGGGCTTCGATGAAAAACTGTTTTTT CASRRTGGFDEKLFF
TRBJ2-7 TRBV7-2 few TRBD2 TGTGCCAGCAGCTTAGGGACTAGCAGGGTAGACGAGCAGTACTTC CASSLGTSRVDEQYF
TRBJ1-1 TRBV5-5 once - TGTGCCAGCAGCTTGGGACACGCGAACACTGAAGCTTTCTTT CASSLGHANTEAFF
TRBJ2-7 TRBV6-6 - - TGTGCCAGCAAAGCCTCCTACGAGCAGTACTTC CASKASYEQYF
TRBJ2-3 TRBV5-5 - TRBD2 TGTGCCAGCAGCTTGGAGGGACTAGCTAGCACAGATACGCAGTATTTT CASSLEGLASTDTQYF
TRBJ2-7 TRBV7-2 - TRBD1 TGTGCCAGCAGCTCAGACAGGGGGTCGGGCTACGAGCAGTACTTC CASSSDRGSGYEQYF
TRBJ1-4 TRBV14 - - TGTGCCAGCAGCCAACCCGGGAGGCAAAAACTGTTTTTT CASSQPGRQKLFF
TRBJ1-2 TRBV7-2 once - TGTGCCAGCAGCGCCCAGGGCGCCTATGGCTACACCTTC CASSAQGAYGYTF
TRBJ2-3 TRBV12-3/TRBV12-4 - - TGTGCCAGCAGCATGACAGATACGCAGTATTTT CASSMTDTQYF
TRBJ1-1 TRBV7-6 once - TGTGCCAGCAGCTTAGCGGTCGGGGGCACTGAAGCTTTCTTT CASSLAVGGTEAFF
TRBJ2-1 TRBV29-1 once - TGCAGCGCTGTCGGGAGAGGCTCCTACAATGAGCAGTTCTTC CSAVGRGSYNEQFF
TRBJ2-1 TRBV29-1 few - TGCAGCGTGGTCCGTAGCTCCTACAATGAGCAGTTCTTC CSVVRSSYNEQFF
TRBJ2-1 TRBV18 - TRBD1 TGTGCCAGCTCACCGGGGACAGGGAATGAGCAGTTCTTC CASSPGTGNEQFF
TRBJ2-7 TRBV7-9 - - TGTGCCAGCAGACTACAGGGTTCCTACGAGCAGTACTTC CASRLQGSYEQYF
TRBJ2-7 TRBV27 once - TGTGCCAGCAGTTTAGGGTACAGGACAGGAGGGATTTACGAGCAGTACTTC CASSLGYRTGGIYEQYF
TRBJ2-7 TRBV5-1 - - TGCGCCAGCAGCTTTCAAAGGCCGGGACACCTCGGTGCCTACGAGCAGTACTTC CASSFQRPGHLGAYEQYF
TRBJ1-1 TRBV11-2 - - TGTGCCAGCAGCTCCAACAAATCTGGGGGAGGAGAGACTGAAGCTTTCTTT CASSSNKSGGGETEAFF
TRBJ1-1 TRBV3-1/TRBV3-2 many - TGTGCCAGCAGCGTGCGGCAGAACACTGAAGCTTTCTTT CASSVRQNTEAFF
TRBJ2-7 TRBV23-1 once TRBD2 TGCGCCAGCAGGACCCTCTGCGGGGGTGGGTACGAGCAGTACTTC CASRTLCGGGYEQYF
TRBJ2-7 TRBV6-6 - TRBD2 TGTGCCAGCAGTCTAATGGGAGCGGGGGGCCTCCACGAGCAGTACTTC CASSLMGAGGLHEQYF
TRBJ1-5 TRBV28 - - TGTGCCAGCAGATGGACAGGCAATCAGCCCCAGCATTTT CASRWTGNQPQHF
TRBJ1-5 TRBV28 - - TGTGCCAGCATCTGGCCAGGGCATAGCAATCAGCCCCAGCATTTT CASIWPGHSNQPQHF
TRBJ2-3 TRBV7-2 - - TGTGCCAGCAGCTTTCTGAGGAGCGCAGATACGCAGTATTTT CASSFLRSADTQYF
TRBJ2-1 TRBV13 - - TGTGCCAGCAGCTTAGGCCTCGGTGAGCAGTTCTTC CASSLGLGEQFF
TRBJ1-5 TRBV2 - - TGTGCCAGCCGGGGTAGCAATCAGCCCCAGCATTTT CASRGSNQPQHF
TRBJ2-2 TRBV6-5 - - TGTGCCAGCAGTCTCACCGGGGAGCTGTTTTTT CASSLTGELFF
TRBJ2-7 TRBV3-1/TRBV3-2 - TRBD2 TGTGCCAGCAGCCAAGTCACTAGCGGGTCCCACTCCTACGAGCAGTACTTC CASSQVTSGSHSYEQYF
TRBJ2-7 TRBV6-5 - TRBD2 TGTGCCAGCAGTTACTCGTATGGGGGAGGGCCAGGCGAGCAGTACTTC CASSYSYGGGPGEQYF
TRBJ2-2 TRBV4-1 - TRBD2 TGCGCCAGCAGCCAACAATCTTTGGGGAGGGCTAAGGCCGGGGAGCTGTTTTTT CASSQQSLGRAKAGELFF
TRBJ2-7 TRBV2 - TRBD2 TGTGCCATCCAGTCCCCGACTAGCGGGGGGACACTTATCTCCTACGAGCAGTACTTC CAIQSPTSGGTLISYEQYF
TRBJ2-7 TRBV2 - TRBD1 TGTGCCAGCAGTGGTGACAGGGTTCGAAGCGAGCAGTACTTC CASSGDRVRSEQYF
TRBJ1-1 TRBV7-2 - TRBD1 TGTGCCAGCAGCGTCACAAGGGGGCCGACTGAAGCTTTCTTT CASSVTRGPTEAFF
TRBJ2-7 TRBV2 - TRBD2 TGTGCCAGCAGTGAAACTAGCGCCTCCTACGAGCAGTACTTC CASSETSASYEQYF
TRBJ2-3 TRBV2 - TRBD2 TGTGCCAGCTCAAAACTAGCGGGAGTTCCAGATACGCAGTATTTT CASSKLAGVPDTQYF
TRBJ1-1 TRBV19 - - TGTGCCAGTAGTATAAGTGGGTGGGCCGCAGTGAACACTGAAGCTTTCTTT CASSISGWAAVNTEAFF